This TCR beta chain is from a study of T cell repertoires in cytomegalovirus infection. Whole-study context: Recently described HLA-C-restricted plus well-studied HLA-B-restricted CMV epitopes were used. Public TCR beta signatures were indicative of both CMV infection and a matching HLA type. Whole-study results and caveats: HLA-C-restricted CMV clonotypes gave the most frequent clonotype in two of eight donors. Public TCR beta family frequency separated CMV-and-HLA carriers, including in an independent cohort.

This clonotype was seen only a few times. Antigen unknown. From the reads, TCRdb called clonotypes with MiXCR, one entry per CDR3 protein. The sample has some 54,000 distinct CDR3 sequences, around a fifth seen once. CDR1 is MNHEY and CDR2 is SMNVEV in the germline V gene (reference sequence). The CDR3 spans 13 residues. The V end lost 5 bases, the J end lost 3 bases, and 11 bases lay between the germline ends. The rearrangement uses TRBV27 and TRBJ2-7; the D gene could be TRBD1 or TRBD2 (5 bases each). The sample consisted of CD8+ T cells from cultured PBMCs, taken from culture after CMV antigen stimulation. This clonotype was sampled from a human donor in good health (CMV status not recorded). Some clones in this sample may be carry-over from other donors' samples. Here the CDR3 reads CASSPGTGYEQYF. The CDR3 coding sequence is TGTGCCAGCAGTCCCGGGACCGGCTACGAGCAGTACTTC.